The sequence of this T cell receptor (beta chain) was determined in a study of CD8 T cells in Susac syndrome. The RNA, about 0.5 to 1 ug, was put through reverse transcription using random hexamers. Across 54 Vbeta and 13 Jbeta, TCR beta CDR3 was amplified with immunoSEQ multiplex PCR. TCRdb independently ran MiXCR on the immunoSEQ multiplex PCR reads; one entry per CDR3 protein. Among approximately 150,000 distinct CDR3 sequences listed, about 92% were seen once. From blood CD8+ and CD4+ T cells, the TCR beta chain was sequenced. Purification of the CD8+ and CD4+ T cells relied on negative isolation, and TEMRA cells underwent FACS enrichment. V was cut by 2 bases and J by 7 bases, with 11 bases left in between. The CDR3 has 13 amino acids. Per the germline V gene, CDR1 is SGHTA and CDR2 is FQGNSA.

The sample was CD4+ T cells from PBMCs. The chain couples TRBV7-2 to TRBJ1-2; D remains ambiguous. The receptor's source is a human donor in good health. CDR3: CASSLNSPSGYTF. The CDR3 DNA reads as TGTGCCAGCAGCTTAAACAGCCCATCTGGCTACACCTTC.